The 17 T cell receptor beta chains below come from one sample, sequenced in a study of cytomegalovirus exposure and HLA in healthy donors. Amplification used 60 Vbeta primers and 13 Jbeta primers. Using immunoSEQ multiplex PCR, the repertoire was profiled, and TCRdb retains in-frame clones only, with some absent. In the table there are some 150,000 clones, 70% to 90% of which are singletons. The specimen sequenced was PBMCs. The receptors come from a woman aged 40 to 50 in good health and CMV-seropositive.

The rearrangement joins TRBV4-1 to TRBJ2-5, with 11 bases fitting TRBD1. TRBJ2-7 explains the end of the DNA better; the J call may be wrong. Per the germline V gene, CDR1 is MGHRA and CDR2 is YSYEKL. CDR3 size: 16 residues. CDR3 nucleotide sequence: TGCGCCAGCAGCCAAGCGGAAGGGACAGGGGGCTACGAGCAGTACTTC. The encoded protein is CASSQAEGTGGYEQYF.

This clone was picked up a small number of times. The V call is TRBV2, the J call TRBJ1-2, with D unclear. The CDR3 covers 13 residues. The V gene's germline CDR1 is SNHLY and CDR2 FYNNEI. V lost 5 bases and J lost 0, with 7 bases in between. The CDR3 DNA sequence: TGTGCCAGCAGTCTAGGTCCTAACTATGGCTACACCTTC. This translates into CASSLGPNYGYTF. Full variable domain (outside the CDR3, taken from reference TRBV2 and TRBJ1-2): EPEVTQTPSHQVTQMGQEVILRCVPISNHLYFYWYRQILGQKVEFLVSFYNNEISEKSEIFDDQFSVERPDGSNFTLKIRSTKLEDSAMYFCASSLGPNYGYTFGSGTRLTVV.

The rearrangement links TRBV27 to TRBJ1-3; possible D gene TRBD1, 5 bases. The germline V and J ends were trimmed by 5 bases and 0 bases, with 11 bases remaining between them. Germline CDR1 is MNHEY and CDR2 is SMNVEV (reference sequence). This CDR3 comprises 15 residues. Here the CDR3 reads CASSPTGFSGNTIYF. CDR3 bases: TGTGCCAGCAGTCCTACAGGTTTCTCTGGAAACACCATATATTTT.

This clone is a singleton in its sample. The CDR3 DNA reads TGCGCCAGCAGCGACGCGGGAACTCAAGAGACCCAGTACTTC. This encodes CASSDAGTQETQYF. The chain employs TRBV5-1 and TRBJ2-5; D perhaps matches TRBD2 (6 bases). CDR3 size: 14 residues. The V end lost 4 bases, the J end lost 2 bases, and 12 bases lay between the germline ends. Germline-derived CDR1 and CDR2 are SGHRS and YFSETQ.

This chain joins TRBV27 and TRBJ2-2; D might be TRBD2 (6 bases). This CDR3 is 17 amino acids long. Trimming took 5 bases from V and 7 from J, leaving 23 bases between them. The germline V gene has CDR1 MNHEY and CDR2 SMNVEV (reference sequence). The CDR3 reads CASSQTSGEYWVGELFF. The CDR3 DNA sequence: TGTGCCAGCAGTCAGACTAGTGGGGAGTATTGGGTCGGGGAGCTGTTTTTT.

Here the CDR3 reads CASSSWTSGRPDTQYF. The CDR3 coding sequence is TGTGCCAGCAGTTCCTGGACTAGCGGGAGACCAGATACGCAGTATTTT. The gene calls are TRBV27 and TRBJ2-3, with 13 bases fitting TRBD2. Germline-derived CDR1 and CDR2 are MNHEY and SMNVEV (reference sequence). This CDR3 has 16 residues. Trimming cost V 4 bases and J 4 bases; bases outside gene matches: 5.

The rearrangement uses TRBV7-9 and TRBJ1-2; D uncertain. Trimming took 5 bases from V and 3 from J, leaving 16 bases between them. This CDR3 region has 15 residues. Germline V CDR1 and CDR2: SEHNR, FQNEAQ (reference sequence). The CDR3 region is CASSPTDKWDYGYTF. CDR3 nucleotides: TGTGCCAGCAGCCCCACTGACAAATGGGACTATGGCTACACCTTC.

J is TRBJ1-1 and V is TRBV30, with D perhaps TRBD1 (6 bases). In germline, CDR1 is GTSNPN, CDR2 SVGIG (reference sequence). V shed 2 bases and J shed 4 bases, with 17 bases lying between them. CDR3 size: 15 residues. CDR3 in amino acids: CAWSLRRGIGTEAFF. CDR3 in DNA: TGTGCCTGGAGTCTCAGAAGGGGGATCGGCACTGAAGCTTTCTTT.

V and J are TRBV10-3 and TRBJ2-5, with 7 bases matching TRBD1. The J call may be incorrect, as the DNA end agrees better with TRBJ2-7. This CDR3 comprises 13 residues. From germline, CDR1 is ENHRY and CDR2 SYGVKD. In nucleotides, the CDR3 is TGTGCCATCAGTGGGGACAGCTCCTACGAGCAGTACTTC. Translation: CAISGDSSYEQYF.

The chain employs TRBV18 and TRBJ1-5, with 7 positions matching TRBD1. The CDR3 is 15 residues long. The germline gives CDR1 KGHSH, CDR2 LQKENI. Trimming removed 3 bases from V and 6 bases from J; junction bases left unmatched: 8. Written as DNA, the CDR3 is TGTGCCAGCTCACCGGCACAGGGGACGGGTCAGCCCCAGCATTTT. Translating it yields CASSPAQGTGQPQHF.

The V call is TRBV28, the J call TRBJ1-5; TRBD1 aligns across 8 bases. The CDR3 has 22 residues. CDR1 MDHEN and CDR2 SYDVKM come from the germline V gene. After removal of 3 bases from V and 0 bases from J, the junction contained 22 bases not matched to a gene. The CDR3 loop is CASSFEARWTGQGIDSNQPQHF. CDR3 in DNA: TGTGCCAGCAGTTTTGAGGCGAGATGGACAGGGCAAGGGATCGATAGCAATCAGCCCCAGCATTTT.

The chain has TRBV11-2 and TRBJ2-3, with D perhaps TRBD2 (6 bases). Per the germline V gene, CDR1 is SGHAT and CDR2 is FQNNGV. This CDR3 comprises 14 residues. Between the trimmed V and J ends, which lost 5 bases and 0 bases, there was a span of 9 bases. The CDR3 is CASSAGRSTDTQYF. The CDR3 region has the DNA TGTGCCAGCAGCGCGGGGCGGAGCACAGATACGCAGTATTTT.

This chain's CDR3 is CASSDSRGHLHF. CDR3 DNA sequence: TGCGCCAGCAGTGATTCGCGCGGCCACCTCCACTTT. The chain has TRBV10-1 and TRBJ1-6, with D unresolved. Trimming took 3 bases from V and 15 from J, leaving 12 bases between them. In germline, CDR1 is WNHNN, CDR2 SYGVQD (reference sequence). This CDR3 spans 12 amino acids.

The CDR3 DNA follows: TGTGCCTGGAGAGACACAGGGGCCTACGAGCAGTACTTC. Its protein is CAWRDTGAYEQYF. J is TRBJ2-7 and V is TRBV30; 7 bases match TRBD1. J was trimmed by 2 bases and V by 3 bases; bases with no gene match: 4. Germline V lookup: CDR1 GTSNPN, CDR2 SVGIG (reference sequence). CDR3 length: 13 amino acids.

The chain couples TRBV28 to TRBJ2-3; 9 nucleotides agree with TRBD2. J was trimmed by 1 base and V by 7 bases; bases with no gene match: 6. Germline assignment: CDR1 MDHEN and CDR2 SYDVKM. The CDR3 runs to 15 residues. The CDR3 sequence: CASTVASGGTDTQYF. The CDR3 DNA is TGTGCCAGCACCGTCGCTAGCGGGGGCACAGATACGCAGTATTTT.

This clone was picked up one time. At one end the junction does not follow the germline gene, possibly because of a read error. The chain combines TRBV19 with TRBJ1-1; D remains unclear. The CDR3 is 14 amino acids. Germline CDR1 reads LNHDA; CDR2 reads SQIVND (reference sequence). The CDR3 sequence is CASGIMGMNTEAFF. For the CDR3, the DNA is TGTGCCAGTGGTATAATGGGCATGAACACTGAAGCTTTCTTT.

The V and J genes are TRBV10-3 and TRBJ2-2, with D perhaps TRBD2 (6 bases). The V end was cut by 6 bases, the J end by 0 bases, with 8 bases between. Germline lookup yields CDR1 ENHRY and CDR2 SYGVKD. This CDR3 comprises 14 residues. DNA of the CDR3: TGTGCCATCAGGAGGGACTCGAACACCGGGGAGCTGTTTTTT. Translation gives CAIRRDSNTGELFF.